This T cell receptor (beta chain) appears in the sequencing data of a study of cytomegalovirus exposure and HLA in healthy donors. Turning to the study itself: Counted in an early data release were approximately 85 million unique TCRs from HLA-typed donors.

As regards this clone: The antigen is undetermined.

Amplification used 60 Vbeta primers and 13 Jbeta primers. The protocol was immunoSEQ multiplex PCR, while the TCRdb copy is restricted to in-frame clones and leaves out a portion. The sample shows 65,000 to 80,000 clones, and 4.6% sits with its ten largest clones. Study results and limitations: It was only CMV serostatus that was available as immune exposure information.

The CDR3 has 13 residues. V dropped 6 bases and J dropped 8 bases, with 17 bases sitting between them. Germline V gives CDR1 SGDLS, CDR2 YYNGEE. The V call is TRBV9, the J call TRBJ1-2, with D unclear. The sequence was collected from a man aged 25-45 years in good health and CMV-seronegative. The material sequenced was PBMCs. CDR3 nucleotide sequence: TGTGCCAGCAAGGAGGACTGGTCGGGAGGCTACACCTTC. Its translation: CASKEDWSGGYTF.